The clone carrying this T cell receptor beta chain was counted a few times. Its antigen is as yet unknown. This record belongs to a study of CD4 T cells in relation to SARS-CoV-2 and coronaviruses. The method was immunoSEQ multiplex PCR; TCRdb's version includes in-frame clones alone and lacks a portion of them. The sample holds roughly 36,000 clones; approximately 85% are singletons and the top ten take approximately 3%. The CDR3 is 18 residues long. J gave up 7 bases and V 2 bases, and 15 bases lay outside the gene matches. Germline lookup yields CDR1 MDHEN and CDR2 SYDVKM. Broader study findings: SARS-CoV-2-driven expansion was significantly weaker in crossreactive than monoreactive clones.

Sample: memory CD4+ T cells from PBMCs. The chain has TRBV28 and TRBJ2-1; TRBD2 aligns across 9 bases. The receptor comes from an adult with COVID-19. CDR3 loop: CASSLTGSSGTRVNEQFF. The CDR3 DNA reads TGTGCCAGCAGTTTAACGGGGTCTAGCGGGACACGTGTGAATGAGCAGTTCTTC.